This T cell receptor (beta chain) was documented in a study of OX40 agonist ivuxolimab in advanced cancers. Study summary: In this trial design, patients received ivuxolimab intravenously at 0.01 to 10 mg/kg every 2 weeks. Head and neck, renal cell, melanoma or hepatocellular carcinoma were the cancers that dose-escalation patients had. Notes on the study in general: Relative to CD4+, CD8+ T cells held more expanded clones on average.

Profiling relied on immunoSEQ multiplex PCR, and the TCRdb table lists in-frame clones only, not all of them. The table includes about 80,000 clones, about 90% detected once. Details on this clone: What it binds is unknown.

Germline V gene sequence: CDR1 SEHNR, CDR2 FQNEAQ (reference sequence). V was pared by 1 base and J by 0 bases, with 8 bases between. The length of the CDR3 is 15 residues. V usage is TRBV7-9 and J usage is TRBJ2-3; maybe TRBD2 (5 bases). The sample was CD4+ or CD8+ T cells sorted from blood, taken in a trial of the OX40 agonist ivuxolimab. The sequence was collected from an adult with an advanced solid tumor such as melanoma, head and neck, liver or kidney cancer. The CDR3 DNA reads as TGTGCCAGCAGCTTAGGAGAGGGTAGCACAGATACGCAGTATTTT. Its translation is CASSLGEGSTDTQYF. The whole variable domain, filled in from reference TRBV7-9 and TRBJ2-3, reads DTGVSQNPRHKITKRGQNVTFRCDPISEHNRLYWYRQTLGQGPEFLTYFQNEAQLEKSRLLSDRFSAERPKGSFSTLEIQRTEQGDSAMYLCASSLGEGSTDTQYFGPGTRLTVL.